This T cell receptor (beta chain) was recovered during a study of T cells expressing NK-cell markers. On the study more broadly: It was from sorted CD3+CD56+NKG2C+, CD3+CD56+NKG2C- and CD3+CD56-NKG2C+ T cells that TCR beta repertoires came. Sequenced donors, eight in total, included seven who were HCMV-seropositive and one who was seronegative.

The CDR3 is made up of 13 amino acids. Germline V gene lookup returns CDR1 LGHDT and CDR2 YNNKEL (reference sequence). 5'RACE template switching built TCR beta cDNA with unique molecular identifiers. From the 5' RACE reads, TCRdb lists one entry per CDR3 protein and no DNA. The sample totals around 550,000 distinct CDR3 sequences. Study findings and constraints: NKG2C+ dominant clonotypes from 5 to 7 donors made up roughly 1.0-7.0% of CD8+ T cells.

Concerning this clonotype itself: Antigen unknown.

The receptor's source is a man aged 18 to 30 in good health. The chain links TRBV3-1 to TRBJ2-5. The sample was blood T cells: a sorted CD56 or NKG2C T cell subset, CD4+ or CD8+ T cells, or bulk PBMC T cells (not recorded which). This chain's CDR3 is CASSPPARETQYF.